The clone carrying this T cell receptor (beta chain) has a handful of counts. Its antigen is as yet unknown. This sample is part of a study of early T cells in non-severe SARS-CoV-2 infection. Study findings and constraints: VDJdb matching favored anti-spike CD8 responses, missing private and CD4 specificities.

Per germline, CDR1 DFQATT and CDR2 SNEGSKA (reference sequence). Unmatched junction bases numbered 6, after V lost 8 bases and J lost 3 bases. The CDR3 spans 13 residues. Individual cDNA molecules were tagged with unique molecular identifiers, the study reported. TCRdb passed the 5' RACE reads through MiXCR, listing each CDR3 protein once. Found here are roughly 43,000 distinct CDR3 sequences, 5.4% of them singletons; the top ten hold roughly 5.2%. This sequence joins TRBV20-1 and TRBJ2-7; 11 bases align to TRBD2. The TCR sequence derives from an adult who was a healthcare worker with PCR-confirmed SARS-CoV-2 infection or an uninfected control (not recorded which). Specimen: whole blood, collected at baseline. The CDR3 reads CSYPSGRNYEQYF. The CDR3 DNA follows: TGCAGTTACCCTAGCGGGAGGAACTACGAGCAGTACTTC.